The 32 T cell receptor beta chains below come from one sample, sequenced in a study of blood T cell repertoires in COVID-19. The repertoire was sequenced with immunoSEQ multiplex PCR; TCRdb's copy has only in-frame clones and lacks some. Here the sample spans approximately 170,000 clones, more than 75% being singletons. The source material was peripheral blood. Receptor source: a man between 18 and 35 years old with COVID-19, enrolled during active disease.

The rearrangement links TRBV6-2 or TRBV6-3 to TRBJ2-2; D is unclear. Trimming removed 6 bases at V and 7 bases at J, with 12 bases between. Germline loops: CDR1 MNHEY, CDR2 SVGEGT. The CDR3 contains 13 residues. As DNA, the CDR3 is TGTGCCAGCAGCCGTGACATTGACGGGGAGCTGTTTTTT. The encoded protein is CASSRDIDGELFF.

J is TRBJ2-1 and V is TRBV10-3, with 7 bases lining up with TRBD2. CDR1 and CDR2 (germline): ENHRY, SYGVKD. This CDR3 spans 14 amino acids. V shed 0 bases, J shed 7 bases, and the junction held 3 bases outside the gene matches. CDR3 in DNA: TGTGCCATCAGTGAGTCGAAGCGGGGAAATGAGCAGTTCTTC. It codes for CAISESKRGNEQFF.

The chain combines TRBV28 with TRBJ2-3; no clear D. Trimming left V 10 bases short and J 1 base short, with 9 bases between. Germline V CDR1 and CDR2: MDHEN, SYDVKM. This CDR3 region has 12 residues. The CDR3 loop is CAIMARTDTQYF. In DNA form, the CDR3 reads TGTGCCATAATGGCCCGCACAGATACGCAGTATTTT.

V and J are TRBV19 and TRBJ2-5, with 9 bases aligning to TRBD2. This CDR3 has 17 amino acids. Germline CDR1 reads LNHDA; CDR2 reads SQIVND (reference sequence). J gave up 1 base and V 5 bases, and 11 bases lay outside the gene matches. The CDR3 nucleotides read TGTGCCAGTAGTCCCCTTTCAGCGGGAGGACTCCAAGAGACCCAGTACTTC. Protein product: CASSPLSAGGLQETQYF. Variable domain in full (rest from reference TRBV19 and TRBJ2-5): DGGITQSPKYLFRKEGQNVTLSCEQNLNHDAMYWYRQDPGQGLRLIYYSQIVNDFQKGDIAEGYSVSREKKESFPLTVTSAQKNPTAFYLCASSPLSAGGLQETQYFGPGTRLLVL.

CDR3: CASSYSGAPGHYGYTF. CDR3 sequence (DNA): TGTGCCAGCAGTTACTCTGGGGCCCCCGGGCACTATGGCTACACCTTC. This chain connects TRBV6-5 to TRBJ1-2; the D gene is possibly TRBD1 (5 bases). V was trimmed by 0 bases and J by 3 bases, leaving 14 bases between them. From germline, CDR1 is MNHEY and CDR2 SVGAGI. This CDR3 is built from 16 residues.

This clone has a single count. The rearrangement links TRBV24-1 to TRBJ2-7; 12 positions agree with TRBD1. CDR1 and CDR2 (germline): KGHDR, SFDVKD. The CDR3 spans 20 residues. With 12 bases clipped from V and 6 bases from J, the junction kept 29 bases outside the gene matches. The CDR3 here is CAPLGLGDRGLPVLASEQYF. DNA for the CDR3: TGTGCCCCACTGGGGTTAGGGGACAGGGGGCTTCCGGTTTTGGCTTCCGAGCAGTACTTC.

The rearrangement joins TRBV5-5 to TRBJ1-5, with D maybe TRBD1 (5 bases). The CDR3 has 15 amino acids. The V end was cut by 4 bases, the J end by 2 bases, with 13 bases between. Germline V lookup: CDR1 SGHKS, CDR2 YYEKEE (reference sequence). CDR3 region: CASSKGLIGNQPQHF. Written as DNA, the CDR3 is TGTGCCAGCAGCAAGGGACTAATCGGCAATCAGCCCCAGCATTTT.

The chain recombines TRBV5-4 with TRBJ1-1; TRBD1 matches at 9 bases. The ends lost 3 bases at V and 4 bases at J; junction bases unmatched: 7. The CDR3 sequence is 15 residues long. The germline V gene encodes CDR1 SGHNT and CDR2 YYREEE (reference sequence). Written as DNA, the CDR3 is TGTGCCAGCAGCTCAGGGACAGGGAGAGGCACTGAAGCTTTCTTT. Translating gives CASSSGTGRGTEAFF.

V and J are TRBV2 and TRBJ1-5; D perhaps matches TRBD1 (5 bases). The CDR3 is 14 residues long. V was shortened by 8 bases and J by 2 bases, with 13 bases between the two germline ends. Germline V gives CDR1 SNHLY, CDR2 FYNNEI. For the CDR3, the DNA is TGTGCCAGCTCAGGGAGGGGCGGCAATCAGCCCCAGCATTTT. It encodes CASSGRGGNQPQHF.

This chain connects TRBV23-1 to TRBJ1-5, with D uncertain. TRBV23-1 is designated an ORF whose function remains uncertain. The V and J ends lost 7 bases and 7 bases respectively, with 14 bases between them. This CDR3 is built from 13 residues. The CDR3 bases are TGCGCCAGCAATCGGAGGGTCGGCCAGCCCCAGCATTTT. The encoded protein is CASNRRVGQPQHF.

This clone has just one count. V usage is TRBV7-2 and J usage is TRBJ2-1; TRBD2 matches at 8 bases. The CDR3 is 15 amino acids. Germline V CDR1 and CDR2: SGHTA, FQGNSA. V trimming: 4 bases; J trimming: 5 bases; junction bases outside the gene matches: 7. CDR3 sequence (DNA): TGTGCCAGCAGCTCCAGCGGGAGCGGCCACAATGAGCAGTTCTTC. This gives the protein CASSSSGSGHNEQFF. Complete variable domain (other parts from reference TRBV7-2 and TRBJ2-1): GAGVSQSPSNKVTEKGKDVELRCDPISGHTALYWYRQSLGQGLEFLIYFQGNSAPDKSGLPSDRFSAERTGGSVSTLTIQRTQQEDSAVYLCASSSSGSGHNEQFFGPGTRLTVL.

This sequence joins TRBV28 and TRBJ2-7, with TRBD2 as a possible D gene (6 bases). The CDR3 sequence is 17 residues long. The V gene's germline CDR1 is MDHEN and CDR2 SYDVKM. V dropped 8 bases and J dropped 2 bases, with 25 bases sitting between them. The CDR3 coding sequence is TGTGCCAGCCCACCCCTTGGGGGGAGAGGTACCGCCTACGAGCAGTACTTC. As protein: CASPPLGGRGTAYEQYF.

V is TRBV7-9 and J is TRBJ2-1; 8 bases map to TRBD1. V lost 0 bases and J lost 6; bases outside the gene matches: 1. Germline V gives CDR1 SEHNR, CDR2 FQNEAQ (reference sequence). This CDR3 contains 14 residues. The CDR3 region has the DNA TGTGCCAGCAGCTTAGCGACAGGGGCCAATGAGCAGTTCTTC. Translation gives CASSLATGANEQFF.

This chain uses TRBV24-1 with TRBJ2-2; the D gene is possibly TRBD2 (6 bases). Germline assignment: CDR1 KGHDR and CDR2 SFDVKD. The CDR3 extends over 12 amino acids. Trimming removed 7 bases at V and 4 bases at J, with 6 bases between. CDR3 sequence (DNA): TGTGCCACCAGGGGGGGCACCGGGGAGCTGTTTTTT. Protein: CATRGGTGELFF.

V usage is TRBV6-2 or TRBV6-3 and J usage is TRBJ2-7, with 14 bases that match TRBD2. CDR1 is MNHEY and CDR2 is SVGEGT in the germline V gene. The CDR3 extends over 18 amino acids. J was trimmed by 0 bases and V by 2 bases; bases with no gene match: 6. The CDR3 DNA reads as TGTGCCAGCAGTTACGGACTAGCGGGAGGTCTATCCTCCTACGAGCAGTACTTC. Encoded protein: CASSYGLAGGLSSYEQYF.

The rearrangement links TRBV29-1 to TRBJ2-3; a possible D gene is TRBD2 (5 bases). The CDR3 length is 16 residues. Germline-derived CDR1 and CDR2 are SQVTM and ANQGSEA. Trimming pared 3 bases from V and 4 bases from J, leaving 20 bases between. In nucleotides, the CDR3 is TGCAGCGTTGATGGGGTGGAGGACCTTCCCTCAGATACGCAGTATTTT. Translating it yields CSVDGVEDLPSDTQYF.

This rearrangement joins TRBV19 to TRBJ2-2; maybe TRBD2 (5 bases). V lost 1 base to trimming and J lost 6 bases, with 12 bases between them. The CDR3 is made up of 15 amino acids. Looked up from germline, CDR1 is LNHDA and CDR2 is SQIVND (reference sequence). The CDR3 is CASSIAELVAGELFF. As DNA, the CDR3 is TGTGCCAGTAGTATAGCGGAACTAGTCGCCGGGGAGCTGTTTTTT.

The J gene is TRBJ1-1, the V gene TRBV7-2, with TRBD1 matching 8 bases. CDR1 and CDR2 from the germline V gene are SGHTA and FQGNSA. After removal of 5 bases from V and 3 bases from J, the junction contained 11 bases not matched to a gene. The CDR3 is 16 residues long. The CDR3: CASSPRTGPSDTEAFF. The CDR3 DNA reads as TGTGCCAGCAGCCCCCGGACAGGGCCCTCGGACACTGAAGCTTTCTTT.

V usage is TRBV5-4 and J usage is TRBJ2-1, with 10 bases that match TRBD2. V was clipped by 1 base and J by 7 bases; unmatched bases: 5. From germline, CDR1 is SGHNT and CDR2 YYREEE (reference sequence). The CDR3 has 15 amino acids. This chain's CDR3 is CASSLLGGLANEQFF. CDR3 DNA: TGTGCCAGCAGCTTGTTAGGGGGACTAGCGAATGAGCAGTTCTTC.

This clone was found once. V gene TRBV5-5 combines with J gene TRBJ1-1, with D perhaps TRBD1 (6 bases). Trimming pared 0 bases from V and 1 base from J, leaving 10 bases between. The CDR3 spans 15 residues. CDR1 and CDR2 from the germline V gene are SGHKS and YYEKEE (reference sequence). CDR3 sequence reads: CASSLALGANTEAFF. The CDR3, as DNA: TGTGCCAGCAGCTTGGCCCTGGGGGCGAACACTGAAGCTTTCTTT.

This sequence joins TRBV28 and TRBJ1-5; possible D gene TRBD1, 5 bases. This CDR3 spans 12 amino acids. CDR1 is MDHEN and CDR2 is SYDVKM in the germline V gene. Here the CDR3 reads CAGQASNQPQHF. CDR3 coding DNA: TGTGCGGGGCAGGCTAGCAATCAGCCCCAGCATTTT.

The CDR3: CASSPRLSFATGELFF. The DNA for the CDR3 is TGCGCCAGCAGTCCCAGACTGAGTTTTGCCACCGGGGAGCTGTTTTTT. The chain links TRBV10-1 to TRBJ2-2, with unresolved D. This CDR3 region has 16 residues. V lost 5 bases and J lost 4, with 17 bases in between. Germline V lookup: CDR1 WNHNN, CDR2 SYGVQD (reference sequence).

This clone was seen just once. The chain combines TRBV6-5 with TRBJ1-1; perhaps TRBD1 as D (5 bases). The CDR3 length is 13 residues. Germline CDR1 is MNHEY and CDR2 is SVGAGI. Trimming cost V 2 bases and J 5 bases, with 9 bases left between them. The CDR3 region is CASSYADRTEAFF. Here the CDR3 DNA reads TGTGCCAGCAGTTACGCCGACAGAACTGAAGCTTTCTTT.

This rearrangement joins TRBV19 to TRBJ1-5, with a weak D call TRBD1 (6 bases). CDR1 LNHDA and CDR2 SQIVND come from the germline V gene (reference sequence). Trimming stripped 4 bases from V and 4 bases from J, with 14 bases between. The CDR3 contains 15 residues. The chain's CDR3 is CASSTQGSGNQPQHF. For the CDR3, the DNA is TGTGCCAGTAGTACCCAGGGGAGCGGAAATCAGCCCCAGCATTTT. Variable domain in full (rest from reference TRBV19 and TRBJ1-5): DGGITQSPKYLFRKEGQNVTLSCEQNLNHDAMYWYRQDPGQGLRLIYYSQIVNDFQKGDIAEGYSVSREKKESFPLTVTSAQKNPTAFYLCASSTQGSGNQPQHFGDGTRLSIL.

The CDR3 DNA reads TGTGCCAGCAGCCCGCCGGGACAGGGAATAAAGGGCTACACCTTC. It codes for CASSPPGQGIKGYTF. The rearrangement uses TRBV7-3 and TRBJ1-2, with 9 bases aligning to TRBD1. The length of the CDR3 is 15 residues. Per germline, CDR1 SGHTA and CDR2 FQGTGA. V shed 5 bases and J 8 bases; nucleotides not matched to a gene: 12.

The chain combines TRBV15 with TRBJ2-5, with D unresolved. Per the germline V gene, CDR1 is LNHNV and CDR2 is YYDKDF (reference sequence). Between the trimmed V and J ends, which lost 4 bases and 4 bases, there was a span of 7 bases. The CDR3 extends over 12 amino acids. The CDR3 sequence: CATSTSRETQYF. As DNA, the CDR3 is TGTGCCACCAGCACCTCCCGAGAGACCCAGTACTTC.

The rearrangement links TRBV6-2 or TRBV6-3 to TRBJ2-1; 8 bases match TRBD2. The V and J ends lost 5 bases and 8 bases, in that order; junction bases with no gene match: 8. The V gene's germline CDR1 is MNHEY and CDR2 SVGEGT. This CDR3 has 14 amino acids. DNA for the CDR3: TGTGCCAGCAGTCACGGCACTAGCGGCGATGAGCAGTTCTTC. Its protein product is CASSHGTSGDEQFF.

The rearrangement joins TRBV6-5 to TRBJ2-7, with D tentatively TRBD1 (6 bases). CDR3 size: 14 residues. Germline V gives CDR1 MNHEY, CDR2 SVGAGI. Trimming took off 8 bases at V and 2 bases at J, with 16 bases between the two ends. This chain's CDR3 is CASAPRDIAYEQYF. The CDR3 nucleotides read TGTGCCAGCGCCCCCCGGGACATCGCCTACGAGCAGTACTTC.

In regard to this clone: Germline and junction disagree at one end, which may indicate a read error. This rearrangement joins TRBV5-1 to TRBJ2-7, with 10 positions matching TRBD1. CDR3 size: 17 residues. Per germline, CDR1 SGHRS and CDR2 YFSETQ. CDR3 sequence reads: CASSSSTGTGDSHEQYF. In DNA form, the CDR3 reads TGCGCCAGCAGCTCCTCGACCGGGACAGGGGACTCCCACGAGCAGTACTTC.

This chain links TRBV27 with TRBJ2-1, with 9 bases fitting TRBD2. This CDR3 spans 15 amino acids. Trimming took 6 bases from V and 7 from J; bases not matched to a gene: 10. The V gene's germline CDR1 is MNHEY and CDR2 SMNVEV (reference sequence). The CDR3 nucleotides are TGTGCCAGCAGCTGGGCGGGAGGGAGCGAGAATGAGCAGTTCTTC. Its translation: CASSWAGGSENEQFF.

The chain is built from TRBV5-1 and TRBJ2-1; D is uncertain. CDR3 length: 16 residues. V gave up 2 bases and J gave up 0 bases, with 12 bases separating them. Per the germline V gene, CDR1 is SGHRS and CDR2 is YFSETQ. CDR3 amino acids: CASSFEAASSYNEQFF. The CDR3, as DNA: TGCGCCAGCAGCTTCGAAGCAGCGTCCTCCTACAATGAGCAGTTCTTC.

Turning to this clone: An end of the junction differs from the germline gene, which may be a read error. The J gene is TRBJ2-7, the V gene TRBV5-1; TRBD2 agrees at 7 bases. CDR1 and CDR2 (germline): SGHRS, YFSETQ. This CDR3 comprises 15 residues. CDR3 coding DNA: TGCGCCAGCAGTTTGGATAGCGGGTATACCTACGAGCAGTACTTC. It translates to CASSLDSGYTYEQYF.